This T cell receptor (beta chain) comes out of a study of T cell repertoires in cytomegalovirus infection. A note on this clonotype: Its antigen is as yet unknown.

The study's findings and limits: Dominating the ex vivo response were HLA-C-restricted CMV-specific TCR beta clonotypes.

V lost 0 bases and J lost 4; bases outside the gene matches: 5. Germline loops: CDR1 MNHEY, CDR2 SMNVEV (reference sequence). There are 15 residues in the CDR3. From the reads, TCRdb called clonotypes with MiXCR, one entry per CDR3 protein. The sample lists 900,000 to 950,000 distinct CDR3 sequences; more than 25% were seen once. This material consisted of cultured CD8+ T cells from PBMCs, taken from culture after CMV antigen stimulation. This rearrangement joins TRBV27 to TRBJ2-7, with TRBD1 matching over 8 bases. The TCR sequence derives from a human donor in good health (CMV status not recorded). Some clones in this sample may be carry-over from other donors' samples. CDR3: CASSLSFRGRYEQYF. Here the CDR3 DNA reads TGTGCCAGCAGTTTATCTTTCAGGGGGCGATACGAGCAGTACTTC.